This record looks at one T cell receptor (beta chain) sequence and its context. What it binds is unknown. These data originate in a study of CD8+CD57+ T cells in acquired aplastic anemia. Study as a whole: DNA recovered from sorted CD4+ and CD8+ cells had a mean of approximately 3.4 ug. General study findings and limits: About 30 CD8+ CDR3 sequences occurred in both the patients and the controls.

Trimming cost V 4 bases and J 8 bases, with 9 bases left between them. CDR3 length: 12 residues. Germline CDR1 is SGHTA and CDR2 is FQGNSA. Whoever was chosen for sequencing had shown CD8+CD57+ cell expansion by flow cytometry. As a group, the patients uniformly had severe acquired aplastic anemia. Genomic DNA served as template for TCR beta VDJ and CDR3 profiling. TCRdb re-analysed the reads in MiXCR, keeping a single row per CDR3 protein. Of 150,000 to 200,000 distinct CDR3 sequences listed, roughly 50% are singletons. The source of this sequence is a human donor with aplastic anemia. J is TRBJ1-3 and V is TRBV7-2; no clear D. The sample comprised sorted CD4+, CD8+, or CD8+CD57+ T cells (not recorded which) from PBMCs. The CDR3 nucleotides are TGTGCCAGCAGCTCCCGCAGGTACACCATATATTTT. This translates into CASSSRRYTIYF.